One T cell receptor (beta chain) is described in this entry. This sample stems from a study of blood T cell repertoires in COVID-19. Sequenced by immunoSEQ multiplex PCR; TCRdb stores in-frame clones only, minus some. Altogether 330,000 or so clones are present, approximately 88% being singletons, with the ten largest covering approximately 9.4%. In germline, CDR1 is LNHDA, CDR2 SQIVND (reference sequence). V was clipped by 10 bases and J by 5 bases, with 17 bases between them. The CDR3 contains 14 residues. The material sequenced was peripheral blood. The chain carries TRBV19 and TRBJ2-2; D is perhaps TRBD2 (7 bases). The receptor was isolated from a young man with COVID-19, enrolled during active disease. The CDR3: CATRKGGDTGELFF. For the CDR3, the DNA is TGTGCCACCCGAAAGGGGGGGGATACCGGGGAGCTGTTTTTT.